What follows are 19 T cell receptor beta chains derived from one specimen sequenced in a study of neurological immune-mediated disorders. TCRdb used MiXCR to reprocess the 5' RACE reads, holding one entry per CDR3 protein. Of under 50,000 distinct CDR3 sequences listed, roughly 10% are singletons. The material sequenced was CD4+ T cells from blood. The receptors were gathered from a woman in her 30s with HTLV-1-associated myelopathy (HAM/TSP).

This clonotype was seen repeatedly, ten times or more. Relative to the germline gene, one junction end is altered; a read error may explain this. The rearrangement uses TRBV6-1 and TRBJ1-5, with 9 bases lining up with TRBD1. The CDR3 loop spans 14 amino acids. Per the germline V gene, CDR1 is MNHNS and CDR2 is SASEGT. Here the CDR3 DNA reads TGTGTAGCCTCGGACAGGGGTAGCAATCACCCCCAGCATTTT. Residues: CVASDRGSNHPQHF.

This clonotype was picked up many times. The chain combines TRBV6-5 with TRBJ2-2; D is unclear. This CDR3 spans 16 amino acids. Germline CDR1 is MNHEY and CDR2 is SVGAGI. V was trimmed by 3 bases and J by 0 bases, leaving 11 bases between them. The CDR3 DNA sequence: TGTGCCAGCAGTTATAGCCCCACCCCGAACACCGGGGAGCTGTTTTTT. As protein: CASSYSPTPNTGELFF.

This clonotype was counted many times. The rearrangement links TRBV20-1 to TRBJ1-3; the D gene is possibly TRBD1 (5 bases). V dropped 5 bases and J dropped 5 bases, with 13 bases sitting between them. Germline V gives CDR1 DFQATT, CDR2 SNEGSKA (reference sequence). The CDR3 sequence is 13 residues long. CDR3 bases: TGCAGTGCTTCCCAGGGTTTGAGAAACACCATATATTTT. The encoded protein is CSASQGLRNTIYF.

The chain is built from TRBV4-2 and TRBJ1-6, with TRBD1 identical over 8 bases. The CDR3 has 18 residues. From germline, CDR1 is LGHNA and CDR2 YNFKEQ. J lost 7 bases, V lost 0 bases, and 11 bases had no gene match. As DNA, the CDR3 is TGTGCCAGCAGCCAAGATCTGGGCAGGGGGCTACGGAATTCACCCCTCCACTTT. As protein: CASSQDLGRGLRNSPLHF.

The table lists this clonotype with many counts. This rearrangement joins TRBV20-1 to TRBJ2-3; the match to TRBD2 covers 8 bases. Unmatched junction bases numbered 19, after V lost 3 bases and J lost 2 bases. CDR3 length: 19 amino acids. The V gene's germline CDR1 is DFQATT and CDR2 SNEGSKA (reference sequence). As DNA, the CDR3 is TGCAGTGCTAGCTGGGGAATGGGTGGTGGCGGGGGGACCACAGATACGCAGTATTTT. It codes for CSASWGMGGGGGTTDTQYF.

There are many counts of this clonotype. The chain couples TRBV3-1 to TRBJ1-2; D call uncertain. CDR1 is LGHDT, CDR2 YNNKEL, per germline (reference sequence). The V end was cut by 2 bases, the J end by 6 bases, with 10 bases between. This CDR3 contains 13 residues. The CDR3 DNA sequence: TGTGCCAGCAGCCAACTGCCGAAAGATGGCTACACCTTC. It translates to CASSQLPKDGYTF.

This clonotype has just a few counts. The J gene is TRBJ2-3, the V gene TRBV4-2; TRBD2 aligns across 9 bases. In germline, CDR1 is LGHNA, CDR2 YNFKEQ. The CDR3 spans 16 residues. The V segment lost 1 base and the J segment 3 bases; nucleotides outside the gene matches: 5. The CDR3 sequence is CASSQASGGQTDTQYF. The CDR3 coding sequence is TGTGCCAGCAGCCAAGCCAGCGGGGGGCAGACAGATACGCAGTATTTT.

There are many counts of this clonotype. The chain is built from TRBV20-1 and TRBJ1-5; TRBD1 aligns across 7 bases. Unmatched junction bases numbered 5, after V lost 3 bases and J lost 0 bases. CDR3 length: 15 amino acids. From germline, CDR1 is DFQATT and CDR2 SNEGSKA (reference sequence). CDR3 protein: CSASQGVYSNQPQHF. DNA for the CDR3: TGCAGTGCTAGCCAGGGGGTATATAGCAATCAGCCCCAGCATTTT.

This clonotype appeared many times. The chain uses TRBV5-1 and TRBJ2-2; D is undetermined. Looked up from germline, CDR1 is SGHRS and CDR2 is YFSETQ. The ends were cut back, 4 bases at V and 3 bases at J, with 13 bases in the middle. This CDR3 comprises 15 residues. CDR3 residues: CASSNRASYTGELFF. The DNA for the CDR3 is TGCGCCAGCAGCAACCGGGCTAGTTACACCGGGGAGCTGTTTTTT.

The table lists this clonotype with many counts. The chain combines TRBV24-1 with TRBJ1-4; D uncertain. Germline V gives CDR1 KGHDR, CDR2 SFDVKD. V lost 1 base and J lost 7, with 3 bases in between. The CDR3 loop spans 12 amino acids. The CDR3 nucleotides read TGTGCCACCAGTGATTTCCGTGAAAAACTGTTTTTT. Its protein is CATSDFREKLFF.

Ten or more counts support this clonotype. J is TRBJ1-1 and V is TRBV3-1; tentatively, D is TRBD1 (5 bases). The CDR3 totals 13 residues. The V end lost 3 bases, the J end lost 4 bases, and 9 bases lay between the germline ends. Germline CDR1 is LGHDT and CDR2 is YNNKEL (reference sequence). CDR3 nucleotide sequence: TGTGCCAGCAGCCAGTTGGGGGGCACTGAAGCTTTCTTT. It translates to CASSQLGGTEAFF.

This clonotype was seen at least ten times. The gene calls are TRBV5-5 and TRBJ1-6; TRBD1 might be the D (6 bases). V lost 4 bases and J 7 bases, leaving 15 bases between the germline ends. The CDR3 consists of 15 residues. The germline gives CDR1 SGHKS, CDR2 YYEKEE (reference sequence). CDR3 residues: CASSEAGQANSPLHF. The CDR3 DNA is TGTGCCAGCAGCGAGGCGGGACAAGCGAATTCACCCCTCCACTTT. Based on the CDR3 plus reference TRBV5-5 and TRBJ1-6, the full variable domain is DAGVTQSPTHLIKTRGQQVTLRCSPISGHKSVSWYQQVLGQGPQFIFQYYEKEERGRGNFPDRFSARQFPNYSSELNVNALLLGDSALYLCASSEAGQANSPLHFGNGTRLTVT.

This clonotype was recorded at least ten times. This chain joins TRBV15 and TRBJ1-1; D remains unclear. The CDR3 is made up of 13 amino acids. Per germline, CDR1 LNHNV and CDR2 YYDKDF (reference sequence). V lost 0 bases and J lost 0, with 2 bases in between. The CDR3 protein is CATSREVNTEAFF. CDR3 nucleotide sequence: TGTGCCACCAGCAGAGAAGTGAACACTGAAGCTTTCTTT.

In this sample, this clonotype turned up many times. The rearrangement joins TRBV20-1 to TRBJ1-2; TRBD1 aligns across 7 bases. The CDR3 totals 13 residues. Unmatched junction bases numbered 5, after V lost 3 bases and J lost 4 bases. Looked up from germline, CDR1 is DFQATT and CDR2 is SNEGSKA (reference sequence). The CDR3 loop is CSASPTGAYGYTF. CDR3 nucleotides: TGCAGTGCTAGTCCCACAGGGGCCTATGGCTACACCTTC.

This clonotype appeared many times. The chain links TRBV20-1 to TRBJ1-5; D is perhaps TRBD1 (5 bases). V lost 0 bases, J lost 4 bases, and 13 bases lay in between. The CDR3 totals 15 residues. Per the germline V gene, CDR1 is DFQATT and CDR2 is SNEGSKA (reference sequence). The CDR3 nucleotides read TGCAGTGCTAGAGATTGGAGACGGGGGAATCAGCCCCAGCATTTT. Its protein is CSARDWRRGNQPQHF.

This clonotype has a count of ten or more. The chain joins TRBV20-1 to TRBJ1-3, with D unclear. Germline-derived CDR1 and CDR2 are DFQATT and SNEGSKA (reference sequence). CDR3 length: 14 residues. V gave up 6 bases and J gave up 0 bases, with 12 bases separating them. CDR3 coding DNA: TGCAGTGCGGTGGTAATGGCCTCTGGAAACACCATATATTTT. Translation: CSAVVMASGNTIYF.

The table lists this clonotype with many counts. In DNA form, the CDR3 reads TGTGCCAGCAGTTACAAACTGACCAGGGCCACTGAAGCTTTCTTT. Translated: CASSYKLTRATEAFF. The chain has TRBV6-5 and TRBJ1-1; D possibly corresponds to TRBD1 (5 bases). Germline assignment: CDR1 MNHEY and CDR2 SVGAGI. V was clipped by 2 bases and J by 4 bases, with 14 bases between them. The CDR3 covers 15 residues.

This clonotype was counted ten times or more. The gene calls are TRBV9 and TRBJ2-3, with D unresolved. CDR3 length: 13 residues. V lost 4 bases, J lost 6 bases, and 12 bases lay in between. Germline lookup yields CDR1 SGDLS and CDR2 YYNGEE. DNA of the CDR3: TGTGCCAGCAGCCCGACGGTACGGGATACGCAGTATTTT. Its protein product is CASSPTVRDTQYF. Based on the CDR3 plus reference TRBV9 and TRBJ2-3, the full variable domain is DSGVTQTPKHLITATGQRVTLRCSPRSGDLSVYWYQQSLDQGLQFLIQYYNGEERAKGNILERFSAQQFPDLHSELNLSSLELGDSALYFCASSPTVRDTQYFGPGTRLTVL.

This clonotype was observed at least ten times. The chain uses TRBV28 and TRBJ1-1; possibly TRBD1 for D (6 bases). V was pared by 6 bases and J by 4 bases, with 18 bases between. Germline V gene sequence: CDR1 MDHEN, CDR2 SYDVKM. CDR3 length: 15 residues. In nucleotides, the CDR3 is TGTGCCAGCAGCGGGGCCTCCCGAGGGGGCACTGAAGCTTTCTTT. This codes for CASSGASRGGTEAFF.